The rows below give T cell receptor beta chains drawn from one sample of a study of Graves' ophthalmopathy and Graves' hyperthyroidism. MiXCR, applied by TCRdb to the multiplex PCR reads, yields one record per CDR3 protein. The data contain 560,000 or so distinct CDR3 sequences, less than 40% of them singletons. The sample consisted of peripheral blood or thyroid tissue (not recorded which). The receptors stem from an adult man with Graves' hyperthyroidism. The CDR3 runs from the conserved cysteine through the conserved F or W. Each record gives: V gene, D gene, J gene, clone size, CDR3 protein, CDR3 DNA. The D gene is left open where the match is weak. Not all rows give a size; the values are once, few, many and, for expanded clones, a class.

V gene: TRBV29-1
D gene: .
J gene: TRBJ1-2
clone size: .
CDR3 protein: CSVGVTVHYGYTF
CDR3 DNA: TGCAGCGTAGGGGTGACAGTCCACTATGGCTACACCTTC

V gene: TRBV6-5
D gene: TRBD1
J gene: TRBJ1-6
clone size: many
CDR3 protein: CASQTGANSPLHF
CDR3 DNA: TGTGCCAGCCAGACAGGGGCTAATTCACCCCTCCACTTT

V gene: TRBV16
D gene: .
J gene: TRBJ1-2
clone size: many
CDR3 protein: CASSQEGVIYGYTF
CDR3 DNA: TGTGCCAGCAGCCAGGAGGGGGTGATCTATGGCTACACCTTC

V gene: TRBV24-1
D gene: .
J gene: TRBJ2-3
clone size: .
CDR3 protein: CATSVSGEDTQYF
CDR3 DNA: TGTGCCACCAGTGTTTCGGGGGAAGATACGCAGTATTTT

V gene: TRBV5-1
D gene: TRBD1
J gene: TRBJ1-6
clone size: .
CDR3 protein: CASSTLDRGSPLHF
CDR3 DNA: TGCGCCAGCTCGACCCTGGACAGGGGATCACCCCTCCACTTT

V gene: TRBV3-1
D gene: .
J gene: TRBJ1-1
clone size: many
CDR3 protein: CASSQEDRHTEAFF
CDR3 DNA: TGTGCCAGCAGCCAAGAGGACAGACACACTGAAGCTTTCTTT

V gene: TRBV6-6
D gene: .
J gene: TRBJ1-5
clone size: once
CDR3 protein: CASIGSHSNQPQHF
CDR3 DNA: TGTGCCAGCATAGGGAGCCACAGCAATCAGCCCCAGCATTTT

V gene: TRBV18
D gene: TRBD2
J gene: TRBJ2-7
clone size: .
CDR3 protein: CASSWGLAAYEQYF
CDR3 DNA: TGTGCCAGCTCATGGGGACTAGCGGCGTACGAGCAGTACTTC

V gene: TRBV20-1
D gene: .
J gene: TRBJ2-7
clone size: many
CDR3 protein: CSAPSADYEYEQYF
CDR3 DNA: TGCAGTGCCCCCAGCGCAGACTACGAGTACGAGCAGTACTTC

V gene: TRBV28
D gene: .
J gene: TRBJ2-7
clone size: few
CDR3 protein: CASKGGGRPTYEQYF
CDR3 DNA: TGTGCCAGCAAGGGCGGCGGGCGGCCCACCTACGAGCAGTACTTC

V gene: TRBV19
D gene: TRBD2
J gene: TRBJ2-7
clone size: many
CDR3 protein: CASRASGITSEQYF
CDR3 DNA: TGTGCCAGTCGGGCGAGCGGGATAACAAGCGAGCAGTACTTC

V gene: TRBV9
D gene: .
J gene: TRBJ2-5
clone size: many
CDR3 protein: CASSAGQTLQETQYF
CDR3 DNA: TGTGCCAGCAGTGCGGGACAGACCCTTCAAGAGACCCAGTACTTC

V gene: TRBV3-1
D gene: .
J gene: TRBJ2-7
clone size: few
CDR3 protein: CASSPGGSYYEQYF
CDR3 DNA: TGTGCCAGCAGCCCCGGAGGGAGTTACTACGAGCAGTACTTC

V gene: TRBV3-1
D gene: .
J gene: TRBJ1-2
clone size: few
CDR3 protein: CASSQDMYGYTF
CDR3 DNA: TGTGCCAGCAGCCAAGACATGTATGGCTACACCTTC

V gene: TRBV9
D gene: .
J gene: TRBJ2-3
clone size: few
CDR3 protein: CASSVAALSDTQYF
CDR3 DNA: TGTGCCAGCAGCGTAGCGGCCCTGTCAGATACGCAGTATTTT

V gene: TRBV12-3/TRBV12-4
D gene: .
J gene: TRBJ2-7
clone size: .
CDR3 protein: CASSSRPMTYEQYF
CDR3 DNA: TGTGCCAGCAGTAGTAGACCGATGACCTACGAGCAGTACTTC

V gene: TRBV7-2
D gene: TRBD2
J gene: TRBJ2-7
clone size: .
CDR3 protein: CAWSPLAGAQSYEQYF
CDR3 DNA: TGTGCCTGGAGCCCACTAGCGGGGGCCCAATCCTACGAGCAGTACTTC

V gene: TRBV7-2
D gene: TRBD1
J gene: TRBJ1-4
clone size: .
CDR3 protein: CASSQLTGTGSNEKLSF
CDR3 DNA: TGTGCCAGCAGCCAACTCACCGGGACAGGGAGTAATGAAAAACTGTCTTTT

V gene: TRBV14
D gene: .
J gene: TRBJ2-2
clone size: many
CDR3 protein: CASSQKVVTGELFF
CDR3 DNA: TGTGCCAGCAGCCAAAAGGTTGTGACCGGGGAGCTGTTTTTT

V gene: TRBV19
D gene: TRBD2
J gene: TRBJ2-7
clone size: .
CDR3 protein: CASSISAAGAYEQYF
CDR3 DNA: TGTGCCAGTAGTATTTCGGCAGCGGGGGCCTACGAGCAGTACTTC

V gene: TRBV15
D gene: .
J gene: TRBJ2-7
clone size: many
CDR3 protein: CATSRDRGSYEQYF
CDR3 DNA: TGTGCCACCAGCAGAGATCGGGGCAGCTACGAGCAGTACTTC

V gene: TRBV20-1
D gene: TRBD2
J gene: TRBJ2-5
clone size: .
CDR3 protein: CSARDRLGLALFQETQYF
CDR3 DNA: TGCAGTGCTAGAGATCGCCTAGGACTAGCTCTATTCCAAGAGACCCAGTACTTC

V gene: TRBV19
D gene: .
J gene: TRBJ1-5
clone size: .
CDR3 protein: CASCLIQGNQPKHF
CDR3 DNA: TGTGCCAGCTGTCTAATACAGGGAAATCAGCCCAAGCATTTT

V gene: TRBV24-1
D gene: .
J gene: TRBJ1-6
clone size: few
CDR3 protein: CATSYRENSPLHF
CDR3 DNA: TGTGCCACCAGTTACAGGGAAAATTCACCCCTCCACTTT

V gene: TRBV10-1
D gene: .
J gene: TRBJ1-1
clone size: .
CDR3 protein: CASSDAGPGAEAFF
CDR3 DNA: TGCGCCAGCAGTGATGCGGGGCCGGGAGCTGAAGCTTTCTTT

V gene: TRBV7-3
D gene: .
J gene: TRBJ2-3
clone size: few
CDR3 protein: CASSFGGAMNTQYF
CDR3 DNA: TGTGCCAGCAGCTTTGGGGGGGCGATGAATACGCAGTATTTT

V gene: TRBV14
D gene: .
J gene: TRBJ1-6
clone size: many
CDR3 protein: CASSKQNTIAPLHF
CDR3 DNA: TGTGCCAGCTCTAAACAGAACACAATTGCACCCCTCCACTTT

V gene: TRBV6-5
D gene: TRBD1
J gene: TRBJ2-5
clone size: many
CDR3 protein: CASSRQGKETQYF
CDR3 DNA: TGTGCCAGCAGCCGACAGGGGAAAGAGACCCAGTACTTC

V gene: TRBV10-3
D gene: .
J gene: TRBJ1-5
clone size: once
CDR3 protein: CAISTTGGQPQHF
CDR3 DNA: TGTGCCATCAGTACGACAGGCGGTCAGCCCCAGCATTTT

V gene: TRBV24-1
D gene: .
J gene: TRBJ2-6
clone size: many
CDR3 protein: CATSDLKADSGANVLTF
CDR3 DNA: TGTGCCACCAGTGATTTAAAGGCGGACTCTGGGGCCAACGTCCTGACTTTC

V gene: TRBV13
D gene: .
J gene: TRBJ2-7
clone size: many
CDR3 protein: CASSPQNYYEQYF
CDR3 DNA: TGTGCCAGCAGCCCGCAAAACTACTACGAGCAGTACTTC

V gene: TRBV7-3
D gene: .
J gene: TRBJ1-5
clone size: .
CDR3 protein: CASNPEGGSDRPSPQHF
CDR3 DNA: TGTGCCAGCAACCCTGAGGGGGGCTCCGACAGACCCTCGCCCCAGCATTTT

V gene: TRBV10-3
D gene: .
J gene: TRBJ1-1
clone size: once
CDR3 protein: CAISERSGSTEAFF
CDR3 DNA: TGTGCCATCAGTGAGCGAAGCGGGAGCACTGAAGCTTTCTTT

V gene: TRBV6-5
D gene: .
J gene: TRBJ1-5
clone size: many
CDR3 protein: CASSYLRQAGEPQHF
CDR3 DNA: TGTGCCAGCAGTTACTTGAGACAGGCTGGAGAGCCCCAGCATTTT

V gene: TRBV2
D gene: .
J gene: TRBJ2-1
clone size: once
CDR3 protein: CASSGGTMGNEQFF
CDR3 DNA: TGTGCCAGCAGTGGCGGGACCATGGGGAATGAGCAGTTCTTC

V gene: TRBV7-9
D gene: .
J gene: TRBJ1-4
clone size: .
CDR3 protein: CASSLGAEVDEKLFF
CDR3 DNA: TGTGCCAGCAGCTTAGGGGCAGAGGTAGATGAAAAACTGTTTTTT

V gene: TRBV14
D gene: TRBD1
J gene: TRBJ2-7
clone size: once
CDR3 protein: CASSHGQGRVDEQYF
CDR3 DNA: TGTGCCAGCAGCCACGGACAGGGTCGTGTCGATGAGCAGTACTTC

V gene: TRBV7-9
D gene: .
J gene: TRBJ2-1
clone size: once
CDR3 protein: CASSKEGGNEQFF
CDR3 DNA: TGTGCCAGCAGCAAAGAGGGGGGCAATGAGCAGTTCTTC

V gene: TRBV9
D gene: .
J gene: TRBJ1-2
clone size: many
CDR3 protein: CASNREDNGYTF
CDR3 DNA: TGTGCCAGTAACAGGGAGGATAATGGCTACACCTTC

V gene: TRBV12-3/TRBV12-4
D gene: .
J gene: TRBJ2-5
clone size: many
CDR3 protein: CASSHPLGVGETQYF
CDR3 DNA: TGTGCCAGCAGCCACCCACTCGGGGTGGGGGAGACCCAGTACTTC

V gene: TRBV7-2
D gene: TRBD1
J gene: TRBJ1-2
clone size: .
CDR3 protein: CASGLSGQGLYGYTF
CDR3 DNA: TGTGCCAGCGGCTTATCGGGACAGGGTCTGTATGGCTACACCTTC

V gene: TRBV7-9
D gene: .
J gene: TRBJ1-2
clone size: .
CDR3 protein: CASSLSTGTSVTGDGYTF
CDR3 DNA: TGTGCCAGCAGCCTAAGCACCGGGACTAGCGTCACCGGGGATGGCTACACCTTC

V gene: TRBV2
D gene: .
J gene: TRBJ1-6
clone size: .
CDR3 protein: CASLEGSPLHF
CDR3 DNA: TGTGCCAGCTTAGAGGGATCACCCCTCCACTTT

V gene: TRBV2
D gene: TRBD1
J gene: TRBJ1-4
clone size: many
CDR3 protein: CASCWGQREKLFF
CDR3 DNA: TGTGCCAGCTGCTGGGGACAGAGAGAAAAACTGTTTTTT

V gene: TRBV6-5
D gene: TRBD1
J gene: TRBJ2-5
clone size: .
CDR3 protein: CASSYGGQGTKTQYF
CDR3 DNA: TGTGCCAGCAGTTACGGGGGACAGGGGACAAAGACCCAGTACTTC

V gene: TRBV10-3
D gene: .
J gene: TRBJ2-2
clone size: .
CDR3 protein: CAIGRWDGDTGELFF
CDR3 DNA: TGTGCCATCGGTAGGTGGGACGGAGACACCGGGGAGCTGTTTTTT

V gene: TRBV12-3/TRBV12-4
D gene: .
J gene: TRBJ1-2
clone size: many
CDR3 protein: CASSPYRDGDHYGYTF
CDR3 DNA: TGTGCCAGCAGTCCATACCGGGACGGAGACCACTATGGCTACACCTTC

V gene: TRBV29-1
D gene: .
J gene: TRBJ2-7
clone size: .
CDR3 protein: CGVEGGTIYEQYF
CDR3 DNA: TGCGGTGTTGAAGGGGGGACTATCTACGAGCAGTACTTC

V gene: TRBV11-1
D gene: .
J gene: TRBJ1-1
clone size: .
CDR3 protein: CAWTLRLGMNTEAFF
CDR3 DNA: TGTGCCTGGACCCTTAGGCTGGGAATGAACACTGAAGCTTTCTTT

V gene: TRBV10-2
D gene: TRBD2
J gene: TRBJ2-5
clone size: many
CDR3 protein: CASARLAGGVETQYF
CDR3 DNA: TGCGCCAGCGCGCGACTAGCGGGAGGTGTTGAGACCCAGTACTTC

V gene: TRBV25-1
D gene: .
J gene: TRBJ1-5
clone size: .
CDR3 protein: CASSQVPGPWEEVYSNQPQHF
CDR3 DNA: TGCGCCAGCAGCCAAGTGCCAGGTCCGTGGGAGGAGGTGTATAGCAATCAGCCCCAGCATTTT

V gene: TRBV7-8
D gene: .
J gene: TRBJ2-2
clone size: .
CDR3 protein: CAIRSGTPNTGELFF
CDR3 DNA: TGTGCCATCCGCTCCGGGACTCCAAACACCGGGGAGCTGTTTTTT

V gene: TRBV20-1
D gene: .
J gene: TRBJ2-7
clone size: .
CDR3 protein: CSARGRGPYEQYF
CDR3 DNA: TGCAGTGCCCGCGGACGGGGACCCTACGAGCAGTACTTC

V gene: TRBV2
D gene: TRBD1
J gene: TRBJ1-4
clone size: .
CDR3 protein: CASRGQAQGTTNEKLFF
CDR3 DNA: TGTGCCAGCAGGGGACAGGCTCAGGGAACAACTAATGAAAAACTGTTTTTT

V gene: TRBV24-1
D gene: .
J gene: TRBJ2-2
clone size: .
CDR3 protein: CATSDPGTSNTGELFF
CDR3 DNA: TGTGCCACCAGTGACCCCGGGACTTCGAACACCGGGGAGCTGTTTTTT

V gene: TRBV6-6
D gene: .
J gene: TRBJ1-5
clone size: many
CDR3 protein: CASSRQQGGIQPQHF
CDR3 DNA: TGTGCCAGCAGTCGCCAGCAGGGAGGCATTCAGCCCCAGCATTTT